A single count supports the clone carrying this T cell receptor (beta chain). The antigen remains undetermined. Other DNA sequences in the sample encode the same CDR3. CD45RO-negative, CCR7-positively selected cells formed the naive CD8 fraction, excluding terminally differentiated effector memory CD45RA+ cells. Caucasian adults living in Nashville, Tennessee, provided all samples. The sample comes from a study of shared clonotypes between healthy human individuals. Study as a whole: Three plates were used per donor for CD4 naive, three for CD4 memory, two for CD8 naive and one for CD8 memory. Study-wide points: Sharing across a handful of donors was seen in 4% to 5.5% of naive CD4 clonotypes.

CDR3 length: 14 residues. Germline V CDR1 and CDR2: MDHEN, SYDVKM. Trimming at V came to 2 bases and at J to 2 bases, leaving 2 bases not matched to a gene. Libraries were prepared by immunoSEQ multiplex PCR; TCRdb keeps only in-frame clonotypes and omits some of them. Seen here are approximately 2,200,000 clones, about 92% observed once, and the top ten hold about 1.8%. The source of this sequence is a man aged 18 to 30 in good health. Some clones in this sample may be carry-over from other donors' samples. J is TRBJ1-2 and V is TRBV28, with 7 bases lining up with TRBD1. Sequenced material: naive CD8+ T cells from PBMCs. The CDR3 nucleotides read TGTGCCAGCAGTTTAACAGGGGCCAACTATGGCTACACCTTC. Translating it yields CASSLTGANYGYTF.